Listed below are T cell receptor beta chains from one sample, sequenced in a study of beta chain features in type 1 diabetes. The repertoire was sequenced with immunoSEQ multiplex PCR; TCRdb's copy has only in-frame clones and lacks some. The table records 100,000 to 150,000 clones, about 16% of them present only once. Sequencing was carried out using central memory CD4+ T cells from blood. Source of these receptors: a man aged 25 to 40 with type 1 diabetes. Both conserved end residues are part of each CDR3. A D gene is named only where the DNA matches it firmly. Some rows have no size entry. The others give once, few or many, or a class for an expanded clone.

abundance: -
v_gene: TRBV30
d_gene: -
j_gene: TRBJ1-4
len: 16
CDR3aa: CAWSAGGGRTNEKLFF
CDR3nt: TGTGCCTGGAGCGCCGGGGGAGGCCGCACTAATGAAAAACTGTTTTTT

abundance: few
v_gene: TRBV27
d_gene: -
j_gene: TRBJ2-7
len: 15
CDR3aa: CASSPQGIISYEQYF
CDR3nt: TGTGCCAGCAGCCCTCAGGGGATCATCTCCTACGAGCAGTACTTC

abundance: -
v_gene: TRBV19
d_gene: -
j_gene: TRBJ2-1
len: 12
CDR3aa: CASSIDVAEQFF
CDR3nt: TGTGCCAGTAGTATAGATGTTGCTGAGCAGTTCTTC

abundance: few
v_gene: TRBV6-5
d_gene: -
j_gene: TRBJ2-2
len: 12
CDR3aa: CASGLHFGELFF
CDR3nt: TGTGCCAGCGGTCTTCATTTCGGGGAGCTGTTTTTT

abundance: -
v_gene: TRBV4-2
d_gene: TRBD2
j_gene: TRBJ2-1
len: 17
CDR3aa: CASSQQAAGRGYNEQFF
CDR3nt: TGTGCCAGCAGCCAACAGGCTGCGGGGAGGGGCTACAATGAGCAGTTCTTC

abundance: -
v_gene: TRBV7-2
d_gene: -
j_gene: TRBJ1-4
len: 13
CDR3aa: CASSLMFREKLFF
CDR3nt: TGTGCCAGCAGCTTAATGTTTAGGGAAAAACTGTTTTTT

abundance: few
v_gene: TRBV19
d_gene: -
j_gene: TRBJ2-2
len: 14
CDR3aa: CASSTYSDTGELFF
CDR3nt: TGTGCCAGTAGTACCTACAGCGACACCGGGGAGCTGTTTTTT

abundance: many
v_gene: TRBV7-2
d_gene: -
j_gene: TRBJ1-1
len: 14
CDR3aa: CASSPRAANTEAFF
CDR3nt: TGTGCCAGCAGCCCTCGGGCAGCGAACACTGAAGCTTTCTTT

abundance: few
v_gene: TRBV30
d_gene: TRBD2
j_gene: TRBJ2-5
len: 12
CDR3aa: CAWNKGGETQYF
CDR3nt: TGTGCCTGGAATAAGGGAGGGGAGACCCAGTACTTC

abundance: many
v_gene: TRBV7-2
d_gene: TRBD1
j_gene: TRBJ2-4
len: 14
CDR3aa: CASSSGTGLNIQYF
CDR3nt: TGTGCCAGCAGCTCCGGGACAGGACTAAACATTCAGTACTTC

abundance: -
v_gene: TRBV14
d_gene: -
j_gene: TRBJ2-5
len: 11
CDR3aa: CASSEMETQYF
CDR3nt: TGTGCCAGCAGTGAGATGGAGACCCAGTACTTC

abundance: few
v_gene: TRBV25-1
d_gene: -
j_gene: TRBJ1-5
len: 13
CDR3aa: CASSDRDNQPQHF
CDR3nt: TGTGCCAGCAGTGACAGGGACAATCAGCCCCAGCATTTT

abundance: -
v_gene: TRBV4-1
d_gene: -
j_gene: TRBJ2-7
len: 15
CDR3aa: CASSQDEPRGNEQYF
CDR3nt: TGCGCCAGCAGCCAAGACGAGCCCCGGGGGAACGAGCAGTACTTC

abundance: many
v_gene: TRBV29-1
d_gene: TRBD2
j_gene: TRBJ2-3
len: 14
CDR3aa: CSVEGSGAGDTQYF
CDR3nt: TGCAGCGTTGAAGGTAGCGGGGCGGGAGATACGCAGTATTTT

abundance: -
v_gene: TRBV6-6
d_gene: -
j_gene: TRBJ1-6
len: 13
CDR3aa: CASRTGTPAPLHF
CDR3nt: TGTGCCAGCAGGACAGGTACCCCTGCGCCCCTCCACTTT

abundance: -
v_gene: TRBV9
d_gene: TRBD1
j_gene: TRBJ2-2
len: 14
CDR3aa: CASSVTGDTGELFF
CDR3nt: TGTGCCAGCAGCGTAACAGGGGACACCGGGGAGCTGTTTTTT

abundance: -
v_gene: TRBV7-2
d_gene: -
j_gene: TRBJ1-5
len: 13
CDR3aa: CASSGGMRQPQHF
CDR3nt: TGTGCCAGCAGCGGAGGGATGAGGCAGCCCCAGCATTTT

abundance: -
v_gene: TRBV28
d_gene: TRBD1
j_gene: TRBJ2-7
len: 15
CDR3aa: CASSLPGQGVGEQYF
CDR3nt: TGTGCCAGCAGTTTACCGGGACAGGGGGTCGGCGAGCAGTACTTC

abundance: few
v_gene: TRBV5-1
d_gene: -
j_gene: TRBJ1-2
len: 15
CDR3aa: CASSLGQEFLGGYTF
CDR3nt: TGCGCCAGCAGCTTGGGACAGGAGTTTCTAGGCGGCTACACCTTC

abundance: -
v_gene: TRBV2
d_gene: -
j_gene: TRBJ2-1
len: 13
CDR3aa: CASRGTVHNEQFF
CDR3nt: TGTGCCAGCAGGGGGACGGTACACAATGAGCAGTTCTTC

abundance: -
v_gene: TRBV28
d_gene: TRBD2
j_gene: TRBJ2-7
len: 16
CDR3aa: CASSAGTTNTAYKQYF
CDR3nt: TGTGCCAGCAGTGCCGGGACTACCAACACAGCCTATAAGCAGTACTTC

abundance: few
v_gene: TRBV30
d_gene: TRBD2
j_gene: TRBJ2-3
len: 18
CDR3aa: CAWRWERGASERTDTQYF
CDR3nt: TGTGCCTGGAGGTGGGAGCGGGGGGCCTCGGAACGGACAGATACGCAGTATTTT

abundance: few
v_gene: TRBV4-2
d_gene: -
j_gene: TRBJ1-3
len: 18
CDR3aa: CASSPTHGGGRHGNTIYF
CDR3nt: TGTGCCAGCAGCCCAACACATGGCGGAGGCAGACATGGAAACACCATATATTTT

abundance: -
v_gene: TRBV10-3
d_gene: -
j_gene: TRBJ1-2
len: 12
CDR3aa: CASSGQAYGYTF
CDR3nt: TGTGCCTCCTCAGGGCAGGCTTATGGCTACACCTTC

abundance: -
v_gene: TRBV5-1
d_gene: -
j_gene: TRBJ2-5
len: 13
CDR3aa: CASSLGDEETQYF
CDR3nt: TGCGCCAGCAGCTTGGGCGATGAAGAGACCCAGTACTTC

abundance: -
v_gene: TRBV4-3
d_gene: TRBD1
j_gene: TRBJ2-7
len: 20
CDR3aa: CASSQAVSIGPGQGDYEQYF
CDR3nt: TGCGCCAGCAGCCAAGCCGTTTCGATCGGACCGGGACAGGGTGACTACGAGCAGTACTTC

abundance: few
v_gene: TRBV28
d_gene: -
j_gene: TRBJ1-4
len: 13
CDR3aa: CASSKAANEKLFF
CDR3nt: TGTGCCAGCAGTAAGGCAGCAAATGAAAAACTGTTTTTT

abundance: -
v_gene: TRBV6-1
d_gene: -
j_gene: TRBJ1-1
len: 15
CDR3aa: CASSEMAQGRAEAFF
CDR3nt: TGTGCCAGCAGTGAAATGGCCCAGGGGAGGGCCGAAGCTTTCTTT

abundance: -
v_gene: TRBV4-3
d_gene: TRBD2
j_gene: TRBJ2-3
len: 18
CDR3aa: CASSHSAGGDTTADTQYF
CDR3nt: TGCGCCAGCAGCCATAGCGCGGGGGGTGATACTACCGCAGATACGCAGTATTTT

abundance: -
v_gene: TRBV6-5
d_gene: TRBD1
j_gene: TRBJ1-2
len: 15
CDR3aa: CASSYSSRGQGGYTF
CDR3nt: TGTGCCAGCAGTTACTCGAGCAGGGGGCAAGGTGGCTACACCTTC

abundance: -
v_gene: TRBV2
d_gene: TRBD1
j_gene: TRBJ1-4
len: 15
CDR3aa: CASSGPGTANEKLFF
CDR3nt: TGTGCCAGCAGTGGTCCCGGGACAGCTAATGAAAAACTGTTTTTT

abundance: -
v_gene: TRBV9
d_gene: TRBD2
j_gene: TRBJ2-5
len: 15
CDR3aa: CASSSTGGVFETQYF
CDR3nt: TGTGCCAGCAGCTCAACCGGGGGGGTCTTCGAGACCCAGTACTTC

abundance: few
v_gene: TRBV10-3
d_gene: -
j_gene: TRBJ2-5
len: 11
CDR3aa: CAITIVETQYF
CDR3nt: TGTGCCATCACGATAGTGGAGACCCAGTACTTC

abundance: few
v_gene: TRBV29-1
d_gene: -
j_gene: TRBJ2-3
len: 14
CDR3aa: CSVGLVGLSDTQYF
CDR3nt: TGCAGCGTGGGGCTCGTGGGGCTCTCAGATACGCAGTATTTT

abundance: few
v_gene: TRBV4-2
d_gene: -
j_gene: TRBJ1-2
len: 15
CDR3aa: CASSQNQQGLDGYTF
CDR3nt: TGTGCCAGCAGCCAAAACCAACAGGGATTGGATGGCTACACCTTC

abundance: few
v_gene: TRBV19
d_gene: -
j_gene: TRBJ2-2
len: 16
CDR3aa: CASSIGQGGRTGELFF
CDR3nt: TGTGCCAGTAGTATCGGACAGGGAGGGCGGACCGGGGAGCTGTTTTTT

abundance: few
v_gene: TRBV4-3
d_gene: -
j_gene: TRBJ1-1
len: 19
CDR3aa: CASSQVPQVQGTMNTEAFF
CDR3nt: TGCGCCAGCAGCCAAGTGCCCCAGGTGCAGGGCACCATGAACACTGAAGCTTTCTTT

abundance: few
v_gene: TRBV6-1
d_gene: -
j_gene: TRBJ2-3
len: 11
CDR3aa: CASGATRGQYF
CDR3nt: TGTGCCAGTGGGGCCACGAGAGGGCAGTATTTT

abundance: few
v_gene: TRBV7-2
d_gene: -
j_gene: TRBJ2-5
len: 13
CDR3aa: CASSQGAPETQYF
CDR3nt: TGTGCCAGCAGCCAAGGGGCCCCGGAGACCCAGTACTTC

abundance: -
v_gene: TRBV6-5
d_gene: -
j_gene: TRBJ2-1
len: 15
CDR3aa: CASIVPGPRGNEQFF
CDR3nt: TGTGCCAGCATTGTACCGGGCCCGCGAGGCAATGAGCAGTTCTTC

abundance: -
v_gene: TRBV4-3
d_gene: -
j_gene: TRBJ2-7
len: 13
CDR3aa: CASSQDIGYEQYF
CDR3nt: TGCGCCAGCAGCCAAGATATCGGCTACGAGCAGTACTTC

abundance: -
v_gene: TRBV2
d_gene: -
j_gene: TRBJ2-6
len: 14
CDR3aa: CASDGSSGANVLTF
CDR3nt: TGTGCCAGCGACGGTAGCTCTGGGGCCAACGTCCTGACTTTC

abundance: -
v_gene: TRBV7-8
d_gene: TRBD1
j_gene: TRBJ2-2
len: 17
CDR3aa: CASSPRDRVGAAGELFF
CDR3nt: TGTGCCAGCAGCCCCAGGGACAGGGTAGGGGCGGCCGGGGAGCTGTTTTTT

abundance: few
v_gene: TRBV9
d_gene: TRBD2
j_gene: TRBJ2-1
len: 14
CDR3aa: CASSAGGLYNEQFF
CDR3nt: TGTGCCAGCAGCGCGGGGGGTCTCTACAATGAGCAGTTCTTC

abundance: -
v_gene: TRBV6-5
d_gene: TRBD1
j_gene: TRBJ1-6
len: 15
CDR3aa: CASSYSYQGDSPLHF
CDR3nt: TGTGCCAGCAGTTACTCGTACCAGGGGGATTCACCCCTCCACTTT

abundance: few
v_gene: TRBV7-8
d_gene: TRBD2
j_gene: TRBJ2-2
len: 16
CDR3aa: CASSPPGGGITGELFF
CDR3nt: TGTGCCAGCAGCCCCCCGGGGGGGGGCATCACCGGGGAGCTGTTTTTT

abundance: many
v_gene: TRBV20-1
d_gene: -
j_gene: TRBJ2-7
len: 11
CDR3aa: CSAPTGYEQYF
CDR3nt: TGCAGTGCACCCACAGGCTACGAGCAGTACTTC

abundance: -
v_gene: TRBV15
d_gene: -
j_gene: TRBJ1-2
len: 15
CDR3aa: CATSRGVAGDYGYTF
CDR3nt: TGTGCCACCAGCAGGGGGGTGGCAGGGGACTATGGCTACACCTTC

abundance: -
v_gene: TRBV14
d_gene: TRBD1
j_gene: TRBJ2-6
len: 15
CDR3aa: CASSRDSSGANVLTF
CDR3nt: TGTGCCAGCAGCCGGGACAGCTCTGGGGCCAACGTCCTGACTTTC

abundance: -
v_gene: TRBV6-5
d_gene: -
j_gene: TRBJ1-6
len: 15
CDR3aa: CASSSSQPSNSPLHF
CDR3nt: TGTGCCAGCAGTTCCTCACAGCCTTCCAATTCACCCCTCCACTTT

abundance: -
v_gene: TRBV6-1
d_gene: -
j_gene: TRBJ2-7
len: 14
CDR3aa: CASRVGVSSYEQYF
CDR3nt: TGTGCCAGCAGGGTCGGGGTGAGCTCCTACGAGCAGTACTTC

abundance: -
v_gene: TRBV14
d_gene: -
j_gene: TRBJ2-5
len: 13
CDR3aa: CASSQSSQETQYF
CDR3nt: TGTGCCAGCAGCCAAAGTTCCCAAGAGACCCAGTACTTC

abundance: few
v_gene: TRBV7-2
d_gene: -
j_gene: TRBJ2-2
len: 15
CDR3aa: CASSSRGQNTGELFF
CDR3nt: TGTGCCAGCAGCTCCAGGGGCCAGAACACCGGGGAGCTGTTTTTT

abundance: -
v_gene: TRBV9
d_gene: -
j_gene: TRBJ1-2
len: 14
CDR3aa: CASSVVPVNYGYTF
CDR3nt: TGTGCCAGCAGCGTAGTTCCAGTGAACTATGGCTACACCTTC